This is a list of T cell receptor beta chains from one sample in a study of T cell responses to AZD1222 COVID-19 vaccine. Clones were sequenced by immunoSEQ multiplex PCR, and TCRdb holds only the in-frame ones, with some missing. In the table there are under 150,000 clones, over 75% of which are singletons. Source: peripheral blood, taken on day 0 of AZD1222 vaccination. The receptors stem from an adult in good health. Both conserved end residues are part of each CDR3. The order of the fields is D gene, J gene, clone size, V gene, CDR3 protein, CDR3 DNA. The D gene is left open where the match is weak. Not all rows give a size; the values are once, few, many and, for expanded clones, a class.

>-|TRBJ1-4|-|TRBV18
CASSPPSEEKLFF
TGTGCCAGCTCACCACCCTCCGAGGAAAAACTGTTTTTT
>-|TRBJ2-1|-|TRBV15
CATSRDNTEQFF
TGTGCCACCAGCAGAGATAATACGGAGCAGTTCTTC
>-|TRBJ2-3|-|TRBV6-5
CASSRGLSTDTQYF
TGTGCCAGCAGCCGGGGCCTTAGCACAGATACGCAGTATTTT
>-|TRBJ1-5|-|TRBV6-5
CASRSGGGNQPQHF
TGTGCCAGCCGGTCGGGGGGGGGCAATCAGCCCCAGCATTTT
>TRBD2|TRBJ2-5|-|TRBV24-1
CATSDVTSGMVQETQYF
TGTGCCACCAGTGATGTCACTAGCGGGATGGTCCAAGAGACCCAGTACTTC
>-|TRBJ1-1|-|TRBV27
CASKYGQLNTEAFF
TGTGCCAGCAAGTACGGACAGCTGAACACTGAAGCTTTCTTT
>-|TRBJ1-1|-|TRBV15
CATKAKGAEAFF
TGTGCCACCAAGGCCAAGGGGGCTGAAGCTTTCTTT
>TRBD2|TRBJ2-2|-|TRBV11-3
CASSLPGLAGVWGELFF
TGTGCCAGCAGCTTGCCGGGACTAGCGGGAGTCTGGGGGGAGCTGTTTTTT
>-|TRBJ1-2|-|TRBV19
CATQSGRRTYYGYTF
TGTGCCACCCAGTCAGGGAGGAGGACTTACTATGGCTACACCTTC
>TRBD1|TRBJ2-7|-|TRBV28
CASQPGQGYEQYF
TGTGCCAGTCAACCGGGACAGGGTTACGAGCAGTACTTC
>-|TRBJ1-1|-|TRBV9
CASSVGPENTEAFF
TGTGCCAGCAGCGTAGGTCCCGAGAACACTGAAGCTTTCTTT
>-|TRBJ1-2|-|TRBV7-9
CASSLVQEWDYGYTF
TGTGCCAGCAGCTTAGTACAGGAATGGGACTATGGCTACACCTTC
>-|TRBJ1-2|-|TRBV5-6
CASSLSGANYGYTF
TGTGCCAGCAGCTTGTCGGGGGCCAACTATGGCTACACCTTC
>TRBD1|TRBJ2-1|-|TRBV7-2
CASSLSLGTGHEQFF
TGTGCCAGCAGCTTAAGTTTAGGGACAGGGCATGAGCAGTTCTTC
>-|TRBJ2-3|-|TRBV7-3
CASSPPTGATDTQYF
TGTGCCAGCAGCCCCCCAACCGGGGCCACAGATACGCAGTATTTT
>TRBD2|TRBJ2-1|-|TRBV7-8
CASSLEASSGGNEQFF
TGTGCCAGCAGCTTAGAGGCGTCTAGCGGGGGAAATGAGCAGTTCTTC
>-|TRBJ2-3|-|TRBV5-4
CASSFRGTADTDTQYF
TGTGCCAGCAGCTTTAGGGGGACGGCCGACACAGATACGCAGTATTTT
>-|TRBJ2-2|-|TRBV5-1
CASSFAPNTGELFF
TGCGCCAGCAGCTTTGCCCCGAACACCGGGGAGCTGTTTTTT
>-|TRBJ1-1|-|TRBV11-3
CASMRGRENEAFF
TGTGCCAGCATGCGTGGACGGGAGAATGAAGCTTTCTTT
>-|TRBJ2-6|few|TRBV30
CAWSLPGPPRANVLTF
TGTGCCTGGAGTTTACCAGGACCTCCTAGGGCCAACGTCCTGACTTTC
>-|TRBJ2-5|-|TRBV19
CASSLGRQYKETQYF
TGTGCCAGTAGCCTGGGAAGGCAGTATAAAGAGACCCAGTACTTC
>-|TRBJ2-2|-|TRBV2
CASNPWGGAATGELFF
TGTGCCAGTAATCCCTGGGGGGGGGCCGCCACCGGGGAGCTGTTTTTT
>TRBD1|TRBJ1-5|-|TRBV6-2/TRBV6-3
CASSATGDHQPQHF
TGTGCCAGCAGTGCCACAGGGGACCATCAGCCCCAGCATTTT
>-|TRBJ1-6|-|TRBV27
CASSNWEGANSPLHF
TGTGCCAGCAGTAACTGGGAGGGAGCTAATTCACCCCTCCACTTT
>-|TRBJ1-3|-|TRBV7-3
CASSPPGAMNTIYF
TGTGCCAGCAGCCCCCCCGGGGCGATGAACACCATATATTTT
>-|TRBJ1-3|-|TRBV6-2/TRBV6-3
CASSPRRNTIYF
TGTGCCAGCAGCCCGCGGCGAAACACCATATATTTT
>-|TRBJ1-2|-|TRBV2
CASMPGGRGLSGYGYTF
TGTGCCAGCATGCCCGGGGGCAGGGGTTTATCGGGCTATGGCTACACCTTC
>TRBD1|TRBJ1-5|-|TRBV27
CASSFRRTGVQPQHF
TGTGCCAGCAGTTTTCGTCGGACAGGGGTTCAGCCCCAGCATTTT
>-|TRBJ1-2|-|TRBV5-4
CASTNAGGGNYGYTF
TGTGCCAGCACCAATGCCGGCGGGGGGAACTATGGCTACACCTTC
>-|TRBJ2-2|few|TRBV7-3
CASSFPRDSPNTGELFF
TGTGCCAGCAGCTTCCCTCGGGACTCTCCGAACACCGGGGAGCTGTTTTTT
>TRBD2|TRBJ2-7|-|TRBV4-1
CASSQKGSREGEQYF
TGCGCCAGCAGCCAAAAGGGCTCGCGGGAGGGGGAGCAGTACTTC
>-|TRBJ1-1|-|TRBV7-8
CASSLGDRRSTEAFF
TGTGCCAGCAGCTTAGGAGACAGGCGTAGTACTGAAGCTTTCTTT
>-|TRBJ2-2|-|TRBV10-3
CAISESTEGNTGELFF
TGTGCCATCAGTGAGTCTACCGAGGGGAACACCGGGGAGCTGTTTTTT
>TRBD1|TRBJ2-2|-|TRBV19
CASSLTGTAFTNTGELFF
TGTGCCAGTAGTCTAACCGGGACAGCCTTTACGAACACCGGGGAGCTGTTTTTT
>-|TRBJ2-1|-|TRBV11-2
CASNIRAWTSFHEQFF
TGTGCCAGCAACATTAGGGCTTGGACTTCCTTCCATGAGCAGTTCTTC
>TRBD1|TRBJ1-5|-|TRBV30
CAWSPGQASNQPQHF
TGTGCCTGGAGCCCCGGACAGGCTAGCAATCAGCCCCAGCATTTT
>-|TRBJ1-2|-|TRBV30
CAWSRELYGYTF
TGTGCCTGGAGTCGGGAACTCTATGGCTACACCTTC
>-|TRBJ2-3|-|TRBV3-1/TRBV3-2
CASSQDKKGTTDTQYF
TGTGCCAGCAGCCAAGATAAGAAGGGGACCACAGATACGCAGTATTTT
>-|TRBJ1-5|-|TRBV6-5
CASKRGASQPQHF
TGTGCCAGCAAAAGGGGGGCCAGTCAGCCCCAGCATTTT
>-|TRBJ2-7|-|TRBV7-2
CASSPGNSYEQYF
TGTGCCAGCAGCCCGGGAAACTCCTACGAGCAGTACTTC
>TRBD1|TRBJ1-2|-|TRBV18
CASSSGQGYGYTF
TGTGCCAGCTCATCGGGACAGGGGTATGGCTACACCTTC